This T cell receptor beta chain appears in the sequencing data of a study of T cells after posttransplantation cyclophosphamide listed by TCRdb under 2016. Turning to the overall study: Using TRB sequencing, the study followed how the T cell repertoire reconstituted after myeloablative bone marrow transplantation in which posttransplantation cyclophosphamide served as GVHD prophylaxis. Antigen receptor sequencing was done on samples from some 35 PTCy-treated patients and from more than 15 related bone marrow donors of those patients. Up to 3 additional blood samples from 2 to 5.2 years after transplant were also TRB-sequenced in 3 patients, as was pretransplant blood from 4 patients. Blood from all 30 or so PTCy patients with 1-year posttransplant specimens was subjected to TRB sequencing. Public TRB sequences were searched against a database of over 3,000 sequences associated with responses to pathogens, tumor antigens, self-antigens and alloantigens. Because TRA and TRB clonality correlated tightly in fewer than ten samples, later TCR analyses were limited to TRB.

TRB sequencing was run on genomic DNA with either the immunoSEQ assay at survey resolution or the hsTCRB kit. Per the authors' processing: Initial read processing used immunoSEQ software, and repertoire analyses used the LymphoSeq R package. Clonality was computed as 1 minus normalized Shannon entropy; Gini coefficient was also calculated for each TRB dataset. To infer phenotypes in unsorted samples, TRB sequences from sorted subsets of the recipient or donor were mapped onto the unsorted samples of the same recipient. Entries here come from immuneACCESS through TCRdb and include only in-frame sequences with V and J called. Some clones fail to appear in such tables; in the studies checked, an unresolved V gene covers under half of the shortfall, and the cause of the remainder is unknown. That table furnishes V, J and clone size, whereas the DNA furnished D and trimming. For this sample, tens of thousands of clones are listed, none of them singletons. The ten biggest clones cover about 2.5% of the sample.

Findings and caveats that apply to the study as a whole: At 1-2 months, donor-recipient similarity was low but rose over the first year, and the later blood repertoires were often dominated by donor CD8+ memory clones. The TRB repertoires of T cells infiltrating skin or GI tract showed only limited overlap with the TRB repertoires of T cells in blood. Across 45 patients, recipient CMV seropositivity and CMV reactivation were highly associated with TRB clonality; PTCy diversity was similar to CNI/methotrexate controls.

Related bone marrow donors provided peripheral blood samples on the day of marrow donation. Peripheral blood and bone marrow mononuclear cells were isolated by Ficoll-Hypaque density centrifugation and were cryopreserved. A remark on this clone: Its antigen is unknown. No clone much larger than this one lies a single base away; base qualities are absent.

Sequences were obtained from PBMCs. The TCR originated in a man in his forties in good health, CMV-negative, and a related stem cell transplant donor.

The CDR3 region reads CASSKSGGSYNEQFF. The DNA is as follows: TGTGCCAGCAGCAAAAGCGGGGGGTCCTACAATGAGCAGTTCTTC. The chain is made from TRBV7-3 and TRBJ2-1, and TRBD2 aligns with 9 junction nucleotides. Measured from the cysteine to the phenylalanine, the CDR3 is 15 residues long. The read is trimmed to its CDR3 DNA, 45 bases read in frame from base 1. Trimming leaves V shorter by 5 bases and J shorter by 1 base, with the junction holding 3 bases beyond the gene matches. The germline V gene supplies CDR1 SGHTA and CDR2 FQGTGA.